What follows describes a single T cell receptor beta chain. Looked up from germline, CDR1 is MGHRA and CDR2 is YSYEKL. Trimming pared 0 bases from V and 7 bases from J, leaving 16 bases between. The CDR3 covers 15 residues. This entry belongs to a study of long-term antiretroviral therapy in people with HIV. They ran version v3.0 of the immunoSEQ assay at survey level. Assay used: immunoSEQ multiplex PCR; TCRdb lists only in-frame clones, some missing. Of 12,000 to 15,000 clones in the sample, roughly 88% were seen once. For each donor, at least one pre-ART and at least two post-ART PBMC samples were available. There were roughly 0.9-11 million cryopreserved PBMC in the samples before DNA extraction.

This clonotype originated in a middle-aged man with HIV. The material was unsorted PBMCs, obtained 6.2 years after starting antiretroviral therapy. The chain joins TRBV4-1 to TRBJ2-7; D gene uncertain. CDR3 sequence reads: CASSQDQTTSREQYF. The CDR3, as DNA: TGCGCCAGCAGCCAAGATCAGACCACCTCTAGAGAGCAGTACTTC.